This is a list of T cell receptor beta chains from one sample in a study of T cells in Graves' hyperthyroidism and ophthalmopathy. TCRdb reprocessed the multiplex PCR reads via MiXCR and lists one record per CDR3 protein. The sample consists of hundreds of thousands of distinct CDR3 sequences, about 45% of them appearing once. The sample comprised peripheral blood or thyroid tissue (not recorded which). The source of these receptors is a woman aged 18-29 years with Graves' hyperthyroidism. Each CDR3 is given with its conserved first and last residue. Fields, in order: V gene, J gene, clone size, D gene, CDR3 protein, CDR3 DNA. The D gene is left open where the match is weak. Clone sizes are given selectively: once, few, many, or a class where the clone is expanded.

TRBV14	TRBJ1-6	NA	NA	CAWSGVRTYNSPLHF	TGTGCCTGGAGTGGTGTAAGGACCTATAATTCACCCCTCCACTTT
TRBV11-1	TRBJ1-6	NA	NA	CASSTDRFSPLHF	TGTGCCAGCAGTACTGACAGATTTTCACCCCTCCACTTT
TRBV10-3	TRBJ2-5	NA	TRBD1	CAIRGDRAETQYF	TGTGCCATCAGAGGGGACAGGGCGGAGACCCAGTACTTC
TRBV10-3	TRBJ1-3	NA	NA	CAISESKPAGNTIYF	TGTGCCATCAGTGAGTCGAAGCCGGCGGGAAACACCATATATTTT
TRBV10-3	TRBJ2-5	few	TRBD2	CAISELAGTVGTQYF	TGTGCCATCAGTGAACTAGCGGGGACCGTGGGGACCCAGTACTTC
TRBV7-9	TRBJ1-1	NA	NA	CASSSTAMNTEAFF	TGTGCCAGCAGCTCAACAGCTATGAACACTGAAGCTTTCTTT
TRBV10-3	TRBJ2-3	NA	TRBD2	CAISSPTSGATDTQYF	TGTGCCATCAGTTCTCCGACTAGCGGAGCCACAGATACGCAGTATTTT
TRBV14	TRBJ2-7	NA	NA	CASSTIGGAKQYF	TGTGCCAGCAGTACTATTGGTGGGGCAAAGCAGTACTTC
TRBV7-9	TRBJ1-1	few	NA	CADWPPFLNTEAFF	TGTGCCGACTGGCCCCCCTTTTTGAACACTGAAGCTTTCTTT
TRBV2	TRBJ1-3	few	NA	CASSEAGRGNTIYF	TGTGCCAGCAGTGAAGCTGGCAGGGGAAACACCATATATTTT
TRBV25-1	TRBJ1-1	NA	TRBD1	CASSDPASQGVNTEAFF	TGTGCCAGCAGTGACCCTGCCTCTCAGGGGGTGAACACTGAAGCTTTCTTT
TRBV10-3	TRBJ2-7	NA	TRBD1	CAISDMRQGSPYEQYF	TGTGCCATCAGTGATATGAGACAGGGGTCCCCCTACGAGCAGTACTTC
TRBV30	TRBJ1-1	once	NA	CACHMENTEAFF	TGTGCCTGTCATATGGAGAACACTGAAGCTTTCTTT
TRBV7-2	TRBJ2-5	NA	NA	CASSFTVSQETQYF	TGTGCCAGCAGCTTTACAGTGTCCCAAGAGACCCAGTACTTC
TRBV2	TRBJ2-7	NA	NA	CASGGKHPRYEQYF	TGTGCCAGCGGGGGTAAACACCCCCGCTACGAGCAGTACTTC
TRBV12-3/TRBV12-4	TRBJ1-1	NA	NA	CASSLMAGEGTEAFF	TGTGCCAGCAGTTTAATGGCAGGGGAAGGAACTGAAGCTTTCTTT
TRBV25-1	TRBJ1-1	NA	TRBD1	CASSGLDREAEAFF	TGTGCCAGCAGTGGACTGGACAGGGAGGCTGAAGCTTTCTTT
TRBV15	TRBJ2-7	many	TRBD1	CATSGGTYEQYF	TGTGCCACCTCAGGGGGAACTTACGAGCAGTACTTC
TRBV6-6	TRBJ1-1	NA	NA	CASSLRGGTNEAFF	TGTGCCAGCAGTTTAAGGGGGGGCACTAATGAAGCTTTCTTT
TRBV5-3	TRBJ2-7	few	TRBD2	CASSLSLAGGYEQYF	TGTGCCAGCAGCCTCTCGCTAGCGGGAGGATACGAGCAGTACTTC
TRBV5-5	TRBJ1-2	NA	NA	CASSERVGLNYGYTF	TGTGCCAGCAGTGAAAGGGTCGGCCTTAACTATGGCTACACCTTC
TRBV2	TRBJ1-1	NA	NA	CASSRLTVDTEAFF	TGTGCCAGCAGTAGGTTGACTGTTGACACTGAAGCTTTCTTT
TRBV29-1	TRBJ1-1	many	NA	CSVRVALGAFF	TGCAGCGTTAGGGTTGCTTTGGGGGCTTTCTTT
TRBV19	TRBJ1-6	many	TRBD1	CASSPAGGSSPLHF	TGTGCCAGTAGCCCAGCAGGGGGATCTTCACCCCTCCACTTT
TRBV9	TRBJ1-1	NA	NA	CASSQANLGNPEAFF	TGTGCCAGCAGCCAAGCGAACTTAGGGAATCCTGAAGCTTTCTTT
TRBV7-6	TRBJ1-5	NA	NA	CASSRFRGRGQPQHF	NA
TRBV10-3	TRBJ2-2	NA	NA	CAIREDRAGELFF	TGTGCCATCAGGGAGGACAGAGCTGGGGAGCTGTTTTTT
TRBV14	TRBJ1-1	NA	NA	CASSPPGVPEAFF	TGTGCCAGCTCCCCCCCGGGGGTCCCTGAAGCTTTCTTT
TRBV21-1	TRBJ1-1	NA	NA	CASSSLAQNTEAFF	TGTGCCAGCAGCAGCTTGGCTCAGAACACTGAAGCTTTCTTT
TRBV20-1	TRBJ2-7	few	TRBD2	CSARSVLASGAYEQYF	TGCAGTGCTAGATCTGTTTTGGCTAGCGGGGCCTACGAGCAGTACTTC
TRBV7-9	TRBJ1-2	NA	TRBD1	CASSLGRYRGRLNGYTF	TGTGCCAGCAGCTTAGGGAGGTACAGGGGGCGCCTTAATGGCTACACCTTC
TRBV2	TRBJ1-3	many	NA	CASSGAGGNTIYF	TGTGCCAGCAGTGGGGCAGGGGGAAACACCATATATTTT
TRBV24-1	TRBJ2-5	NA	NA	CATSDRGPGMETQYF	TGTGCCACCAGTGATCGCGGCCCAGGGATGGAGACCCAGTACTTC
TRBV20-1	TRBJ2-7	few	NA	CSAPTYRSYEQYF	TGCAGTGCGCCGACTTATAGATCCTACGAGCAGTACTTC
TRBV5-1	TRBJ2-7	NA	NA	CASSPALRTLRGTNEQYF	TGCGCCAGCAGTCCGGCCCTGAGGACCCTTCGCGGTACGAACGAGCAGTACTTC
TRBV7-3	TRBJ1-1	NA	NA	CASSLMAAENTEAFF	TGTGCCAGCAGCTTAATGGCAGCCGAGAACACTGAAGCTTTCTTT
TRBV7-3	TRBJ2-7	NA	TRBD1	CASSLTVGTGHEQYF	TGTGCCAGCAGCTTAACGGTTGGGACAGGCCACGAGCAGTACTTC
TRBV7-9	TRBJ2-7	NA	NA	CASLGQASYEQYF	TGTGCCAGCTTAGGCCAGGCCTCCTACGAGCAGTACTTC
TRBV5-1	TRBJ1-1	NA	NA	CASSLDGTNTEAFF	TGCGCCAGCAGCTTGGACGGGACCAACACTGAAGCTTTCTTT
TRBV5-1	TRBJ2-5	few	NA	CASSPQGLETQYF	TGCGCCAGCAGCCCACAGGGTTTGGAGACCCAGTACTTC
TRBV7-2	TRBJ1-5	many	TRBD1	CASSFGQGAQPQHF	TGTGCCAGCAGCTTTGGACAGGGGGCACAGCCCCAGCATTTT
TRBV19	TRBJ1-2	few	TRBD1	CASCRSRGLGYGYTF	TGTGCCAGTTGCCGCTCCAGGGGGCTTGGGTATGGCTACACCTTC
TRBV29-1	TRBJ2-7	many	NA	CSAGLHYEQYF	TGCAGCGCCGGACTACATTACGAGCAGTACTTC
TRBV10-3	TRBJ2-5	NA	NA	CAISGERAKGRETQYF	TGTGCCATCAGTGGAGAAAGGGCAAAGGGAAGGGAGACCCAGTACTTC
TRBV29-1	TRBJ2-5	few	TRBD2	CSGYSGTSEEETQYF	TGCAGCGGCTATTCCGGGACTAGCGAAGAGGAGACCCAGTACTTC
TRBV7-9	TRBJ1-2	NA	NA	CASSQDWNGNYGYTF	TGCGCCAGCAGCCAAGATTGGAACGGGAACTATGGCTACACCTTC
TRBV20-1	TRBJ2-5	NA	NA	CSAKSGRGGQETQYF	TGCAGTGCCAAGTCAGGGCGTGGTGGCCAAGAGACCCAGTACTTC
TRBV2	TRBJ1-2	NA	NA	CASSLVGDTYGYTF	TGTGCCAGCAGTTTGGTGGGGGATACCTATGGCTACACCTTC
TRBV10-2	TRBJ2-7	many	TRBD2	CATLAGGFSSYEQYF	TGCGCCACTCTAGCGGGAGGCTTCAGCTCCTACGAGCAGTACTTC
TRBV20-1	TRBJ2-7	NA	NA	CSASRGVRYEQYF	TGCAGTGCGAGCAGGGGAGTGCGATACGAGCAGTACTTC
TRBV20-1	TRBJ2-7	NA	TRBD2	CSASGTSASYEQYF	TGCAGTGCTTCCGGGACTAGCGCCTCCTACGAGCAGTACTTC
TRBV10-1	TRBJ1-2	many	TRBD1	CASIWTGRYGYTF	TGCGCCAGCATTTGGACAGGACGTTATGGCTACACCTTC
TRBV9	TRBJ2-5	NA	TRBD2	CARGGTSGSETQYF	TGTGCTAGGGGCGGGACTAGCGGGAGTGAGACCCAGTACTTC